The sequence of this T cell receptor beta chain was determined in a study of T cell responses to AZD1222 COVID-19 vaccine. Overall study findings and caveats: Elevations in Spike-specific TCR breadth and depth followed administration of two AZD1222 doses.

Turning to this clone: Its antigen is unidentified.

Only in-frame clones appear in the TCRdb table, and some are missing; sequencing was by immunoSEQ multiplex PCR. There are about 130,000 clones in the sample; under 95% occur only once, and approximately 3.1% lies in the top ten. V lost 5 bases and J lost 2, with 16 bases in between. Germline loops: CDR1 SGHTA, CDR2 FQGTGA. This CDR3 contains 15 residues. V is TRBV7-3 and J is TRBJ2-7; tentatively, D is TRBD2 (6 bases). The material sequenced was peripheral blood, taken on day 0 of AZD1222 vaccination. This sequence originates from an adult in good health. CDR3 DNA: TGTGCCAGCAGCCAAAGGGGAGGAGGACCCTACGAGCAGTACTTC. Translated, it gives CASSQRGGGPYEQYF.